This TCR beta chain stems from a study of T cells in Graves' hyperthyroidism and ophthalmopathy. For the study at large: Prior to any treatment, at the point of initial diagnosis, peripheral blood was collected.

Across 18 months, stable Graves' hyperthyroidism was marked by no progression to ophthalmopathy. Patients having uncontrolled infection, another autoimmune disease, pregnancy or lactation were not included. RNA transcripts served as the template for amplifying TCR beta CDR3 regions. TCR CDR3 underwent first-round RT-PCR with the HTBI primer set. A single record per CDR3 protein comes from TCRdb applying MiXCR to the multiplex PCR reads. The table includes 700,000 to 950,000 distinct CDR3 sequences, approximately 36% detected once. J was trimmed by 7 bases and V by 6 bases; bases with no gene match: 12. CDR1 is SGHAT, CDR2 FQNNGV, per germline. The CDR3 covers 15 residues.

Sequencing was performed on blood. This chain joins TRBV11-2 and TRBJ2-7, with TRBD2 identical over 10 bases. The clonotype comes from a woman aged 40 to 49 with Graves' hyperthyroidism. This CDR3 reads CASRLLAGDYNEQYF. CDR3 DNA sequence: TGTGCCAGCAGGTTGCTAGCGGGAGACTACAATGAGCAGTACTTC.